This T cell receptor (beta chain) emerged from a study of CD8 T cells in ankylosing spondylitis. Whole-study findings and limits: Both synovial fluid and blood in reactive arthritis had previously been reported to carry some motif variants. Clones linked to disease were reported to show significant enrichment in matched ankylosing spondylitis synovial fluid. Ankylosing spondylitis blood appeared to be characterized by a TCR beta motif of several highly homologous variants.

Construction of TCR beta libraries was performed using quantitative 5'-RACE with molecular barcodes. TCRdb itself ran the 5' RACE reads through MiXCR, one entry per CDR3 protein. The sample has roughly 150,000 distinct CDR3 sequences, 9.8% seen once. About this clonotype: The antigen is unknown. A much larger clone lies a single base off, so this may be a read error.

CDR3 length: 13 amino acids. Germline lookup yields CDR1 MDHEN and CDR2 SYDVKM. V lost 6 bases and J lost 2; bases outside the gene matches: 2. The clonotype originates from a female donor with ankylosing spondylitis or in good health (not recorded which). The material sequenced was blood, either unsorted or a sorted T cell fraction (not recorded which). The gene calls are TRBV28 and TRBJ1-2; 8 bases map to TRBD1. CDR3 residues: CASSRTGNYGYTF. The CDR3 bases are TGTGCCAGCAGCCGGACAGGGAACTATGGCTACACCTTC.